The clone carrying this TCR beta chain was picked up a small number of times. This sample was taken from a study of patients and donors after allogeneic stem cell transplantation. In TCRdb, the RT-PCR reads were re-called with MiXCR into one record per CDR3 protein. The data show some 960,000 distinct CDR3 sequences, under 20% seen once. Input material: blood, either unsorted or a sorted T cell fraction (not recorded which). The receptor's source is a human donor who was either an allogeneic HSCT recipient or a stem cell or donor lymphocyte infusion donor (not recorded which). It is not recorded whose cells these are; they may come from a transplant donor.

In DNA, the CDR3 is TGTGCCAGCAGCTTAGTACTAGCGGGGGGGCGAAATGAGCAGTTCTTC. It encodes CASSLVLAGGRNEQFF. The chain couples TRBV7-2 to TRBJ2-1, with 13 bases aligning to TRBD2. The CDR3 runs 16 residues. V lost 1 base and J lost 7; bases outside the gene matches: 4. Germline-derived CDR1 and CDR2 are SGHTA and FQGNSA.